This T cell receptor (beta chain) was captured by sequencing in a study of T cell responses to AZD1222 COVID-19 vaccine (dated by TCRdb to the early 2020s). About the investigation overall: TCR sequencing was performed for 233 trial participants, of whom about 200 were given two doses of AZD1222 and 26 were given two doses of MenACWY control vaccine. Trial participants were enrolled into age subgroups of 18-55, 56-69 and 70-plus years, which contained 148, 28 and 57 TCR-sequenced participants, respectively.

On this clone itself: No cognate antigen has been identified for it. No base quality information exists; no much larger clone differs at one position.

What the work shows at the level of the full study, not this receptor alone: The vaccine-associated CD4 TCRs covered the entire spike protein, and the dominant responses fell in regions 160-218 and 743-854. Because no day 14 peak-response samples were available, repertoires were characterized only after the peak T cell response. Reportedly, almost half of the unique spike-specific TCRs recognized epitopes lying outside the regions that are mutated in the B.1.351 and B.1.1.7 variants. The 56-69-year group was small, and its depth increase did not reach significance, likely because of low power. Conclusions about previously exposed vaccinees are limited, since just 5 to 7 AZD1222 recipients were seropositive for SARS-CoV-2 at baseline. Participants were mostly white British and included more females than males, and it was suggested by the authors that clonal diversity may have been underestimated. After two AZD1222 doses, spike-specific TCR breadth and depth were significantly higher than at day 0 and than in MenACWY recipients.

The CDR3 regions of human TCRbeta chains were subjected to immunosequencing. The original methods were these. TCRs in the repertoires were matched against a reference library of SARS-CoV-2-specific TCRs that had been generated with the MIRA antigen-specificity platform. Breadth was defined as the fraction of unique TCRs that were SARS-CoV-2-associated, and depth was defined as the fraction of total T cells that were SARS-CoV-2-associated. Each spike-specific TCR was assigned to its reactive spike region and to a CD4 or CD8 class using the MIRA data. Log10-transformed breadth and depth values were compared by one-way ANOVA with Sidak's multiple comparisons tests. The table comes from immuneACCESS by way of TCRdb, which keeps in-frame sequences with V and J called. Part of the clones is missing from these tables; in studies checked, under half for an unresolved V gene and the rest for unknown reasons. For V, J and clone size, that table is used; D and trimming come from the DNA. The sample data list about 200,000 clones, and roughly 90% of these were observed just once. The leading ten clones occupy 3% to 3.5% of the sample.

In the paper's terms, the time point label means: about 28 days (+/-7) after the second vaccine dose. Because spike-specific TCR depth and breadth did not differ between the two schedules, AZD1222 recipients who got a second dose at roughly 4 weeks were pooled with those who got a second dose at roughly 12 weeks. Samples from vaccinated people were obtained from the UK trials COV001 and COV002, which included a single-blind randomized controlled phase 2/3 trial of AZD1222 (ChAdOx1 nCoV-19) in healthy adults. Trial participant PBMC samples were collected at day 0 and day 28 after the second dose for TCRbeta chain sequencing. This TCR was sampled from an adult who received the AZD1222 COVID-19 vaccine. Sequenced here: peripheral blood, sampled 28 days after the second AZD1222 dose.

The DNA reads as follows: TGTGCCAGCGAGAACAGCATCTATGGCTACACCTTC. This translates into CASENSIYGYTF. In this chain, TRBV6-5 is recombined with TRBJ1-2, with no D gene named confidently. Per the germline V gene, MNHEY is the CDR1 and SVGAGI is the CDR2. Inclusive of the bounding cysteine and phenylalanine, the CDR3 is 12 residues long. The DNA shown is the 36-base CDR3, in frame from base 1. Trimming removed 8 bases from V and 4 bases from J, leaving 11 bases between the germline ends.